This T cell receptor beta chain is drawn from a study of response to subunit inactivated influenza vaccine. Each CDR3 protein is one row after TCRdb ran MiXCR on the RT-PCR reads. The sample carries about 160,000 distinct CDR3 sequences, roughly 10% recorded once. This clonotype was observed many times. Its specificity is not known. The CDR3 runs to 13 residues. With V trimmed by 6 bases and J by 5 bases, 6 bases remained unmatched. Per the germline V gene, CDR1 is DFQATT and CDR2 is SNEGSKA (reference sequence). Study-level points and caveats: After each seasonal influenza vaccination, few new T cells are recruited, the authors suggested.

The V and J genes are TRBV20-1 and TRBJ2-2; TRBD2 matches at 7 bases. The sequence was obtained from a man aged 45-60 years who received an inactivated influenza vaccine. Specimen: non-naive T cells sorted from PBMCs, collected more than 35 days after vaccination. The CDR3 bases are TGCAGTGCCAGGGACTACCTTACCGGGGAGCTGTTTTTT. This sequence encodes CSARDYLTGELFF.